This entry lists 9 T cell receptor beta chains sequenced from one sample in a study of Tregs in tolerant kidney transplant recipients. Produced via immunoSEQ multiplex PCR; TCRdb's table is partial and in-frame only. This repertoire includes some 11,000 clones. The nonmyeloablative bone marrow transplants came from related graft donors, with transient mixed chimerism. Sequencing was performed on CD8+ T cells from blood (PBMCs), taken 24 months after the transplant. Every receptor here comes from a human patient who received a combined kidney and bone marrow transplant. Some T cells may be graft donor cells.

Comments on this clone: The missing CDR3 end, 3 residues past where the read stops, is filled in from the germline J gene. This chain joins TRBV29-1 and TRBJ2-3; 7 positions match TRBD1. This CDR3 has 14 residues. From germline, CDR1 is SQVTM and CDR2 ANQGSEA. Trimming at V came to 8 bases and at J to 1 base, leaving 9 bases not matched to a gene. CDR3 DNA, as far as it was read: TGCAGCCATGACCGGGACAGACGCACAGATACG. This sequence encodes CSHDRDRRTDT. The CDR3 as a whole reads CSHDRDRRTDTQYF.

About this clone itself: Read sequence stops 3 residues before the CDR3 end, and the germline J gene provides the missing end. The rearrangement uses TRBV5-1 and TRBJ2-3; 8 positions match TRBD2. This CDR3 contains 13 residues. Germline V gene sequence: CDR1 SGHRS, CDR2 YFSETQ. Trimming removed 10 bases from V and 0 bases from J; junction bases left unmatched: 4. The CDR3 here is CAGLAGSTDTQYF. CDR3 bases read: TGCGCCGGGTTAGCGGGAAGCACAGATACG. Full variable domain (rest looked up from reference TRBV5-1 and TRBJ2-3): KAGVTQTPRYLIKTRGQQVTLSCSPISGHRSVSWYQQTPGQGLQFLFEYFSETQRNKGNFPGRFSGRQFSNSRSEMNVSTLELGDSALYLCAGLAGSTDTQYFGPGTRLTVL.

Note on this clone: The DNA ends 3 residues before the CDR3 does, and the rest of the CDR3 is filled in from the germline J gene. This chain links TRBV19 with TRBJ2-1, with TRBD2 matching over 10 bases. This CDR3 spans 16 amino acids. The V gene end was trimmed by 3 bases and the J gene end by 6 bases; junction bases not matched to a gene: 8. Germline CDR1 reads LNHDA; CDR2 reads SQIVND (reference sequence). The part of the CDR3 DNA that was read is TGTGCCAGTAGTATTCTAGCGGGAGCCCCAAGCAATGAG. This gives the protein CASSILAGAPSNE. The complete CDR3 protein is CASSILAGAPSNEQFF. Supplemented by reference TRBV19 and TRBJ2-1, the full variable domain reads DGGITQSPKYLFRKEGQNVTLSCEQNLNHDAMYWYRQDPGQGLRLIYYSQIVNDFQKGDIAEGYSVSREKKESFPLTVTSAQKNPTAFYLCASSILAGAPSNEQFFGPGTRLTVL.

Judged by frequency, this clone is medium-sized. Sequencing ends 3 residues short of the CDR3 end; the germline J gene provides the rest. V and J are TRBV29-1 and TRBJ2-3; 10 bases fit TRBD1. This CDR3 contains 15 residues. V lost 4 bases, J lost 6 bases, and 10 bases stayed unmatched. CDR1 is SQVTM, CDR2 ANQGSEA, per germline. CDR3 DNA, as far as it was read: TGCAGCGTTGGGGGGGGGACAGGGGCTTTGGATACG. Translated: CSVGGGTGALDT. The complete CDR3 sequence is CSVGGGTGALDTQYF.

The CDR3 bases that were read are TGTGCCAGCAGCTCCTACACCGGGGAG. Translating gives CASSSYTGE. The entire CDR3 protein reads CASSSYTGELFF. The chain joins TRBV11-2 to TRBJ2-2; D is unclear. Coverage ceases 3 residues before the CDR3 finishes, and the germline J gene fills in the end. The CDR3 totals 12 residues. Per the germline V gene, CDR1 is SGHAT and CDR2 is FQNNGV. The germline V and J ends were trimmed by 4 bases and 3 bases, with 3 bases remaining between them.

Comment on this clone: Read sequence stops 3 residues before the CDR3 end, and the germline J gene provides the missing end. The chain carries TRBV20-1 and TRBJ2-1; TRBD2 matches at 9 bases. The trim removed 2 bases at V and 7 bases at J, leaving 9 bases unmatched. Germline lookup yields CDR1 DFQATT and CDR2 SNEGSKA (reference sequence). The CDR3 totals 15 residues. CDR3 bases read: TGCAGTGCTAGACCCCCAGCGGGAGGCCAAAATGAG. Residues: CSARPPAGGQNE. In full, the CDR3 reads CSARPPAGGQNEQFF.

Of note for this clone: Coverage ceases 3 residues before the CDR3 finishes, and the germline J gene fills in the end. V gene TRBV23-1 combines with J gene TRBJ2-3; TRBD2 is a possible D gene (5 bases). TRBV23-1 is an ORF for which the function is uncertain. The V end lost 3 bases, the J end lost 1 base, and 5 bases lay between the germline ends. The CDR3 is made up of 13 amino acids. The CDR3 reads CASSQRGTDTQYF. Incomplete CDR3 DNA: TGCGCCAGCAGTCAGAGGGGCACAGATACG.

On this clone itself: Read coverage stops 3 residues before the CDR3 terminus; the germline J gene supplies the remainder. The J gene is TRBJ2-5, the V gene TRBV11-2, with a tentative D call TRBD2 (6 bases). The V end was cut by 8 bases, the J end by 2 bases, with 12 bases between. This CDR3 contains 13 residues. Looked up from germline, CDR1 is SGHAT and CDR2 is FQNNGV. CDR3 protein: CASLQGGQETQYF. CDR3 DNA (partial): TGTGCCAGCCTGCAGGGAGGACAAGAGACC.

Turning to this clone: The observed sequence ends 3 residues before the CDR3 terminus, with the missing tail filled in from the germline J gene. The chain uses TRBV28 and TRBJ2-3; D unclear. The CDR3 loop spans 15 amino acids. Germline-derived CDR1 and CDR2 are MDHEN and SYDVKM. V was clipped by 5 bases and J by 2 bases, with 14 bases between them. The CDR3 DNA, read in part, is TGTGCCAGCAGTCAAACGCGATACTCCACAGATACG. Residues: CASSQTRYSTDT. The whole CDR3 is CASSQTRYSTDTQYF.